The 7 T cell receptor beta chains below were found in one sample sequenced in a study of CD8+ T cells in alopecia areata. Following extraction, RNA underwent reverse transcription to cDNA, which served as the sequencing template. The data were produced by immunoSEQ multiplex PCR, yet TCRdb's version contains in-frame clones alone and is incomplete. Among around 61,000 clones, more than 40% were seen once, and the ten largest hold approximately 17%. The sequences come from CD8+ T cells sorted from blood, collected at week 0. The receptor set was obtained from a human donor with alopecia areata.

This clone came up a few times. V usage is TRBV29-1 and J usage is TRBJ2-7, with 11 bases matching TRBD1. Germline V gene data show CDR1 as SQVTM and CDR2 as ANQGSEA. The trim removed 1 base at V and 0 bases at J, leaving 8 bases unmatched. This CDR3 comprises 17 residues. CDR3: CSVEGLVGQGGSYEQYF. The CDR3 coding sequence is TGCAGCGTTGAAGGTTTGGTGGGACAGGGGGGCTCCTACGAGCAGTACTTC.

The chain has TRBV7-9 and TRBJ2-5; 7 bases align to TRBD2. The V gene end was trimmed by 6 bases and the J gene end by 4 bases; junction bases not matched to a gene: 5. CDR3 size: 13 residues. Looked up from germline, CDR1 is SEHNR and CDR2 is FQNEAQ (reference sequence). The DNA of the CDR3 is TGTGCCAGCAGTTCCTCGGGGGGAGAGACCCAGTACTTC. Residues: CASSSSGGETQYF. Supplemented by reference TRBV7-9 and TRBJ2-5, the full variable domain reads DTGVSQNPRHKITKRGQNVTFRCDPISEHNRLYWYRQTLGQGPEFLTYFQNEAQLEKSRLLSDRFSAERPKGSFSTLEIQRTEQGDSAMYLCASSSSGGETQYFGPGTRLLVL.

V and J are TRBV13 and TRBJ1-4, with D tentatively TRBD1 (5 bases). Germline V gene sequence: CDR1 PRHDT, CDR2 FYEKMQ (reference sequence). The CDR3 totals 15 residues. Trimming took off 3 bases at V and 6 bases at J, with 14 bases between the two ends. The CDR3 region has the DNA TGTGCCAGCAGCTTTTCCGGGCAGGGCGATGAAAAACTGTTTTTT. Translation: CASSFSGQGDEKLFF.

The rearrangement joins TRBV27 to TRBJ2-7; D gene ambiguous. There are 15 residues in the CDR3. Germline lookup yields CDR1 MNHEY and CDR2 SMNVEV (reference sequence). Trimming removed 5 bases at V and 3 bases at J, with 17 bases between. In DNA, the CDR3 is TGTGCCAGCAGTGAGTCCCCCGCAGGAATCTACGAGCAGTACTTC. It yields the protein CASSESPAGIYEQYF.

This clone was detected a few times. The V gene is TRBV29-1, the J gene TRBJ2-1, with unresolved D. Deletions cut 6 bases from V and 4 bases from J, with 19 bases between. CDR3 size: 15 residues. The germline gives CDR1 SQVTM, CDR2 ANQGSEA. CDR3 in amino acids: CSVELLGKRYNEQFF. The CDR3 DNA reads TGCAGCGTGGAGTTGTTGGGTAAGAGATACAATGAGCAGTTCTTC.

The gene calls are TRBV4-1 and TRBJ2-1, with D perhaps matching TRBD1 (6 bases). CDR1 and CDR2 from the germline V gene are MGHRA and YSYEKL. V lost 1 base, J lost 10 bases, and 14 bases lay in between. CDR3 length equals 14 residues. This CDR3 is CASSQVTGKREQFF. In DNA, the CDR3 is TGCGCCAGCAGCCAAGTGACAGGAAAGAGGGAGCAGTTCTTC.

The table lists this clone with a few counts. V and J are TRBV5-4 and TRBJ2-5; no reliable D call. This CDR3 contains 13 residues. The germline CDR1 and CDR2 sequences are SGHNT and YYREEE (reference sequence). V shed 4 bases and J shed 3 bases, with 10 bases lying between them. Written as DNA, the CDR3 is TGTGCCAGCAGCCTCCGGGCCGAAGAGACCCAGTACTTC. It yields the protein CASSLRAEETQYF.